This is a list of T cell receptor beta chains from one sample in a study of technical replicates of blood from a handful of donors. Using immunoSEQ multiplex PCR, the repertoire was profiled, and TCRdb retains in-frame clones only, with some absent. The data hold 50,000 to 75,000 clones, with roughly 95% observed a single time. The material sequenced was PBMCs. Receptors were obtained from a human donor in good health. Some clones in this sample may be carry-over from other donors' samples. The CDR3 runs from the conserved cysteine through the conserved F or W. Fields, in order: J gene, CDR3 length, V gene, clone size, D gene, CDR3 DNA, CDR3 protein. The D gene is left open where the match is weak. Expanded clones get a size class; other rows say once, few or many, or leave the size out.

TRBJ1-5 | 16 | TRBV10-3 | - | - | TGTGCCATCAGTGAGTCAGGAGGGACCAAGGGCCAGCCCCAGCATTTT | CAISESGGTKGQPQHF
TRBJ2-1 | 15 | TRBV7-8 | - | TRBD2 | TGTGCCAGCAGCTGGTTGGCGGGAGGTTACAATGAGCAGTTCTTC | CASSWLAGGYNEQFF
TRBJ1-4 | 12 | TRBV11-1 | - | - | TGTGCCAGCAGCCCAGATCGTGAAAAACTGTTTTTT | CASSPDREKLFF
TRBJ2-6 | 15 | TRBV2 | - | - | TGTGCCAGCAGCACAGAGTCTGCTGGGGCCAACGTCCTGACTTTC | CASSTESAGANVLTF
TRBJ2-1 | 13 | TRBV11-2 | - | - | TGTGCCAGCAGTCAAGGAGTGCTAAATGAGCAGTTCTTC | CASSQGVLNEQFF
TRBJ2-7 | 15 | TRBV4-3 | - | - | TGCGCCAGCAGCCAAGATCGCAGGGGCTCCTACGAGCAGTACTTC | CASSQDRRGSYEQYF
TRBJ2-1 | 14 | TRBV11-2 | - | TRBD2 | TGTGCCAGCAGTATAGCGGGGTGGTCCAATGAGCAGTTCTTC | CASSIAGWSNEQFF
TRBJ2-7 | 14 | TRBV9 | - | - | TGTGCCAGCAGCCCCGACGGGATTGTCTACGAGCAGTACTTC | CASSPDGIVYEQYF
TRBJ1-1 | 18 | TRBV2 | - | TRBD1 | TGTGCCAGCAGTGTCAATGAAAGGCCGAGGGACAGGGGGCTCCAAGATTTCTTT | CASSVNERPRDRGLQDFF
TRBJ2-2 | 17 | TRBV7-8 | - | - | TGTGCCAGCAGCTTAGCGACGGGAGACGGGAACACCGGGGAGCTGTTTTTT | CASSLATGDGNTGELFF
TRBJ1-6 | 18 | TRBV6-1 | - | - | TGTGCCAGCAGTGAGCTACGACAGCCATGGGTCCGGATTTCACCCCTCCACTTT | CASSELRQPWVRISPLHF
TRBJ2-1 | 16 | TRBV9 | - | TRBD2 | TGTGCCAGCAGCGTAGACGGGACTAGCGGGGACCGGAGGTTGTTCTTC | CASSVDGTSGDRRLFF
TRBJ2-7 | 13 | TRBV29-1 | - | TRBD2 | TGCAGCGTTTTCGGGGGGAGCTCCTACGAGCAGTACTTC | CSVFGGSSYEQYF
TRBJ1-4 | 17 | TRBV28 | - | TRBD1 | TGTGCCAGCAGTTTATACGGGGCCGGGACAGAAAATGAAAAACTGTTTTTT | CASSLYGAGTENEKLFF
TRBJ1-2 | 13 | TRBV5-4 | - | - | TGTGCCAGCAGCGAGAACAGAAACTATGGCTACACCTTC | CASSENRNYGYTF
TRBJ2-1 | 15 | TRBV30 | - | TRBD1 | TGTGCCTGGAGTGTGAGGGGGCTGTCCTACAATGAGCAGTTCTTC | CAWSVRGLSYNEQFF
TRBJ1-1 | 18 | TRBV5-1 | - | TRBD1 | TGCGCCAGCAGCTTGGGTAGGACAGGGGGACGGATGAACACTGAAGCTTTCTTT | CASSLGRTGGRMNTEAFF
TRBJ1-1 | 14 | TRBV19 | - | TRBD1 | TGTGCCAGCAGGACAGGGGGTCTGAACACTGAAGCTTTCTTT | CASRTGGLNTEAFF
TRBJ1-5 | 12 | TRBV29-1 | - | - | TGCAGCGTTGGGGGGCGCAATCAGCCCCAGCATTTT | CSVGGRNQPQHF
TRBJ2-3 | 14 | TRBV5-1 | - | - | TGCGCCAGCAGCTCCCAAGGAGTGTCAGATACGCAGTATTTT | CASSSQGVSDTQYF
TRBJ2-7 | 15 | TRBV2 | - | TRBD2 | TGTGCCAGCAGCTCCCAGTCCGGGGGGACCTACGAGCAGTACTTC | CASSSQSGGTYEQYF
TRBJ2-1 | 14 | TRBV7-8 | - | TRBD1 | TGTGCCAGCGGGGGGGACAGGGGGATCAATGAGCAGTTCTTC | CASGGDRGINEQFF
TRBJ1-1 | 12 | TRBV4-1 | - | - | TGCGCCAGCAGCCAAGTAGCAGGGGTAGCTTTCTTT | CASSQVAGVAFF
TRBJ2-7 | 16 | TRBV7-3 | - | TRBD2 | TGTGCCAGCAGCTTAACTCCTAGCGGGGGGGCCAACGAGCAGTACTTC | CASSLTPSGGANEQYF
TRBJ2-1 | 14 | TRBV5-1 | medium-sized | TRBD2 | TGCGCCAGCAGCCAGAGCGGGGGCTACAATGAGCAGTTCTTC | CASSQSGGYNEQFF
TRBJ2-5 | 16 | TRBV4-1 | - | - | TGCGCCAGCAGCCAGATCAAAGCAAGTTTCGGGGAGACCCAGTACTTC | CASSQIKASFGETQYF
TRBJ1-4 | 15 | TRBV4-3 | - | - | TGCGCCAGCAGCCAGAGTCGGGACATTAATGAAAAACTGTTTTTT | CASSQSRDINEKLFF
TRBJ1-6 | 18 | TRBV2 | - | - | TGTGCCAGCAGTGATTTTCCTTATCTGCAGGGTCTTAATTCACCCCTCCACTTT | CASSDFPYLQGLNSPLHF
TRBJ1-1 | 14 | TRBV6-1 | - | TRBD1 | TGTGCCAGCAGGGGGACAGGTGAGAACACTGAAGCTTTCTTT | CASRGTGENTEAFF
TRBJ1-2 | 17 | TRBV18 | - | TRBD1 | TGTGCCAGCTCACTCCGAGACAGGGTGGCACCAGGCTATGGCTACACCTTC | CASSLRDRVAPGYGYTF
TRBJ2-3 | 15 | TRBV4-1 | - | TRBD2 | TGCGCCAGCAGCCGGATAGCGGGGATCACAGATACGCAGTATTTT | CASSRIAGITDTQYF
TRBJ2-3 | 14 | TRBV4-1 | - | - | TGCGCCAGCAGCCAAGACCCGGTCGGAGATACGCAGTATTTT | CASSQDPVGDTQYF
TRBJ2-7 | 13 | TRBV13 | - | - | TGTGCCAGCAGCGAAAAAGGGGCCCACGAGCAGTACTTC | CASSEKGAHEQYF
TRBJ2-4 | 14 | TRBV2 | - | TRBD1 | TGTGCCAGCAGTGGACAGGGGGCGGGGAGCATTCAGTACTTC | CASSGQGAGSIQYF
TRBJ1-2 | 15 | TRBV7-9 | - | TRBD1 | TGTGCCAGCAGCTTAGCAGGGCAGGGGGCTCAAGGCTACACCTTC | CASSLAGQGAQGYTF
TRBJ1-5 | 15 | TRBV7-8 | - | - | TGTGCCAGCAGCTCCTTAGCAGGGGAAGGTCAGCCCCAGCATTTT | CASSSLAGEGQPQHF
TRBJ2-5 | 15 | TRBV11-2 | - | - | TGTGCCAGCAGCTTTAGGGGGGGCCGCGAAGAGACCCAGTACTTC | CASSFRGGREETQYF
TRBJ2-2 | 14 | TRBV7-2 | - | TRBD1 | TGTGCCAGCAGAAGGGACAGGTACACCGGGGAGCTGTTTTTT | CASRRDRYTGELFF
TRBJ2-1 | 15 | TRBV7-7 | - | TRBD1 | TGTGCCAGCAGCACTGACAGGGGGGCCTACAATGAGCAGTTCTTC | CASSTDRGAYNEQFF
TRBJ2-7 | 16 | TRBV5-8 | - | TRBD2 | TGTGCCAGCAGCTGGCCGGGGACTAGGTGGCTTCGCGAGCAGTACTTC | CASSWPGTRWLREQYF
TRBJ1-6 | 15 | TRBV5-4 | once | - | TGTGCCAGCAGCTTGTCGGCTGAGGGAAATTCACCCCTCCACTTT | CASSLSAEGNSPLHF
TRBJ2-7 | 15 | TRBV10-2 | - | - | TGCGCCAGCAGTGAGGACAGGACTCTCTCCTACGAGCAGTACTTC | CASSEDRTLSYEQYF
TRBJ1-4 | 15 | TRBV30 | - | TRBD1 | TGTGCCTGGAGTGTACGGGGGACAGGGAATGAAAAACTGTTTTTT | CAWSVRGTGNEKLFF
TRBJ1-1 | 12 | TRBV29-1 | - | - | TGCAGCGGGGAGGGGATTAGCACTGAAGCTTTCTTT | CSGEGISTEAFF
TRBJ2-5 | 16 | TRBV5-4 | once | - | TGTGCCAGCAGCTTGGGGCCGACTAGTCGGCAAGAGACCCAGTACTTC | CASSLGPTSRQETQYF
TRBJ2-7 | 13 | TRBV7-8 | - | TRBD1 | TGTGCCAGCAGCTTACGACAGGGCTACGAGCAGTACTTC | CASSLRQGYEQYF
TRBJ2-5 | 16 | TRBV7-2 | - | TRBD2 | TGTGCCACCTCCCGGAGGGGGACGGGAGGGCCCCGGACCCAGTACTTC | CATSRRGTGGPRTQYF
TRBJ1-2 | 16 | TRBV19 | - | - | TGTGCCAGTAGCTTTATACAGGGCTTGGGTAACTATGGCTACACCTTC | CASSFIQGLGNYGYTF
TRBJ2-1 | 16 | TRBV18 | - | TRBD2 | TGTGCCAGCTCACCGGGGACTAGCGGGAGCTACAATGAGCAGTTCTTC | CASSPGTSGSYNEQFF
TRBJ2-7 | 11 | TRBV20-1 | - | - | TGCAGTGCTAGAGGGAGGGCGGGCCAGTACTTC | CSARGRAGQYF
TRBJ1-2 | 14 | TRBV7-6 | - | - | TGTGCCAGCAGCTTATTAGCCGGGAACGATGGCTACACCTTC | CASSLLAGNDGYTF
TRBJ2-3 | 13 | TRBV6-5 | - | - | TGTGCCAGCAGCTCCTTAAGCACAGATACGCAGTATTTT | CASSSLSTDTQYF
TRBJ2-1 | 19 | TRBV27 | - | TRBD2 | TGTGCCAGCTTCTCATACAACGGACTAGCGGGGGGGGCCTACAATGAGCAGTTCTTC | CASFSYNGLAGGAYNEQFF
TRBJ2-3 | 16 | TRBV9 | - | - | TGTGCCAGCAGCCCCCCCTGGGCAGGGGGGCGTGATACGCAGTATTTT | CASSPPWAGGRDTQYF
TRBJ1-1 | 11 | TRBV6-1 | - | - | TGTGCCAGCAGTGGTCAGGGTGAAGCTTTCTTT | CASSGQGEAFF
TRBJ2-3 | 15 | TRBV10-1 | - | TRBD2 | TGCGCCAGCACTAGCGGGAGGGTACCGTGGGGTACGCAGTATTTT | CASTSGRVPWGTQYF
TRBJ1-2 | 15 | TRBV29-1 | - | - | TGCAGCGTTGAAGGTGGAACAGGGCAAGTCTATGGCTACACCTTC | CSVEGGTGQVYGYTF